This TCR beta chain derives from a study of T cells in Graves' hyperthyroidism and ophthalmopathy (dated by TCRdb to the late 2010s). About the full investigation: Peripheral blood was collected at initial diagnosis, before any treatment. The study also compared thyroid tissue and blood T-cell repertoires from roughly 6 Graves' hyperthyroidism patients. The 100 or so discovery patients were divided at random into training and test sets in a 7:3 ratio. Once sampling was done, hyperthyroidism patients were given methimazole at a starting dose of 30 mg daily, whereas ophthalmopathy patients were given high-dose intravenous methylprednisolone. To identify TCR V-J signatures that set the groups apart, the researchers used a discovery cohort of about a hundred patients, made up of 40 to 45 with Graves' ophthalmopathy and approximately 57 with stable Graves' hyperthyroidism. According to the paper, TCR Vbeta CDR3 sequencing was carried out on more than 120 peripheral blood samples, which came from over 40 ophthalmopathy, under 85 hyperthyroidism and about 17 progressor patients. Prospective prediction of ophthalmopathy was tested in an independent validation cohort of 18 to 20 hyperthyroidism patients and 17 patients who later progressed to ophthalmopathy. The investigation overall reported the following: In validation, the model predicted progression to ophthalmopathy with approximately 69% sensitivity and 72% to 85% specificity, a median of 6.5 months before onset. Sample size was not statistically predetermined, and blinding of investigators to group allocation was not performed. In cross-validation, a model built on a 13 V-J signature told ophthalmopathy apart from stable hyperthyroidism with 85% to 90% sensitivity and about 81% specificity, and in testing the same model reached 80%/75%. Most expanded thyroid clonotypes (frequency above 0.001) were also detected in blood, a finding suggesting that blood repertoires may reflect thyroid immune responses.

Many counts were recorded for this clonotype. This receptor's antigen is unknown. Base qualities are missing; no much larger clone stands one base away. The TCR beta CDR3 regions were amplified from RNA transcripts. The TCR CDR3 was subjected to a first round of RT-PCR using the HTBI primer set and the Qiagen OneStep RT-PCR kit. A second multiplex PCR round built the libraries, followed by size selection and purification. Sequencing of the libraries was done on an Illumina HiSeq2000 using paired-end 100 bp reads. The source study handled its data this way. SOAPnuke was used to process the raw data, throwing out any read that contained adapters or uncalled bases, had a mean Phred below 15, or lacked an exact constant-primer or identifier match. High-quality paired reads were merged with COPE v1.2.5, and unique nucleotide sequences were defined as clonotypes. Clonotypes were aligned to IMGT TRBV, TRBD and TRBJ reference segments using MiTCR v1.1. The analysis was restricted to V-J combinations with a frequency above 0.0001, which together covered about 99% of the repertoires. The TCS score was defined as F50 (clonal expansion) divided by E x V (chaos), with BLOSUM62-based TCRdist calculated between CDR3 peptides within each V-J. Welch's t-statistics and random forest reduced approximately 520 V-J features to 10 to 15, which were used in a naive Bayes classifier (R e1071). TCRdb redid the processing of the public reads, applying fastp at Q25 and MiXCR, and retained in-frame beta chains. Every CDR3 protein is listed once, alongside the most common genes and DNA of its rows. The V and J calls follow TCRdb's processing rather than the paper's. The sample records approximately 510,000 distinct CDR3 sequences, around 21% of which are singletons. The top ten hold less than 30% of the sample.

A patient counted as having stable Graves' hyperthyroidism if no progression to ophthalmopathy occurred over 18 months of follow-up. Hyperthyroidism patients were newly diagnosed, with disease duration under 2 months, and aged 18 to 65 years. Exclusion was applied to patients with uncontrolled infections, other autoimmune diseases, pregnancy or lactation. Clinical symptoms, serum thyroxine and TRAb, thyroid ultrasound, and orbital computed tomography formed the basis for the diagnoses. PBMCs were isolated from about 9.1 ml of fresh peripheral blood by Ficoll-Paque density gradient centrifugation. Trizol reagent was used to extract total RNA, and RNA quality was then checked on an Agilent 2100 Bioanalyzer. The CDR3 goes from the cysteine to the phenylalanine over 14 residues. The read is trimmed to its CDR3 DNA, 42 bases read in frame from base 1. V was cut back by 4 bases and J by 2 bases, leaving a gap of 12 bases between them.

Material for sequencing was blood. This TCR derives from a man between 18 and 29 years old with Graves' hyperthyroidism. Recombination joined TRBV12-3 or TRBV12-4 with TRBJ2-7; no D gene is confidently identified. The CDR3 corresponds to CASSSLGNPYEQYF. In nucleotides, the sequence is TGTGCCAGCAGTTCCCTGGGCAATCCCTACGAGCAGTACTTC.